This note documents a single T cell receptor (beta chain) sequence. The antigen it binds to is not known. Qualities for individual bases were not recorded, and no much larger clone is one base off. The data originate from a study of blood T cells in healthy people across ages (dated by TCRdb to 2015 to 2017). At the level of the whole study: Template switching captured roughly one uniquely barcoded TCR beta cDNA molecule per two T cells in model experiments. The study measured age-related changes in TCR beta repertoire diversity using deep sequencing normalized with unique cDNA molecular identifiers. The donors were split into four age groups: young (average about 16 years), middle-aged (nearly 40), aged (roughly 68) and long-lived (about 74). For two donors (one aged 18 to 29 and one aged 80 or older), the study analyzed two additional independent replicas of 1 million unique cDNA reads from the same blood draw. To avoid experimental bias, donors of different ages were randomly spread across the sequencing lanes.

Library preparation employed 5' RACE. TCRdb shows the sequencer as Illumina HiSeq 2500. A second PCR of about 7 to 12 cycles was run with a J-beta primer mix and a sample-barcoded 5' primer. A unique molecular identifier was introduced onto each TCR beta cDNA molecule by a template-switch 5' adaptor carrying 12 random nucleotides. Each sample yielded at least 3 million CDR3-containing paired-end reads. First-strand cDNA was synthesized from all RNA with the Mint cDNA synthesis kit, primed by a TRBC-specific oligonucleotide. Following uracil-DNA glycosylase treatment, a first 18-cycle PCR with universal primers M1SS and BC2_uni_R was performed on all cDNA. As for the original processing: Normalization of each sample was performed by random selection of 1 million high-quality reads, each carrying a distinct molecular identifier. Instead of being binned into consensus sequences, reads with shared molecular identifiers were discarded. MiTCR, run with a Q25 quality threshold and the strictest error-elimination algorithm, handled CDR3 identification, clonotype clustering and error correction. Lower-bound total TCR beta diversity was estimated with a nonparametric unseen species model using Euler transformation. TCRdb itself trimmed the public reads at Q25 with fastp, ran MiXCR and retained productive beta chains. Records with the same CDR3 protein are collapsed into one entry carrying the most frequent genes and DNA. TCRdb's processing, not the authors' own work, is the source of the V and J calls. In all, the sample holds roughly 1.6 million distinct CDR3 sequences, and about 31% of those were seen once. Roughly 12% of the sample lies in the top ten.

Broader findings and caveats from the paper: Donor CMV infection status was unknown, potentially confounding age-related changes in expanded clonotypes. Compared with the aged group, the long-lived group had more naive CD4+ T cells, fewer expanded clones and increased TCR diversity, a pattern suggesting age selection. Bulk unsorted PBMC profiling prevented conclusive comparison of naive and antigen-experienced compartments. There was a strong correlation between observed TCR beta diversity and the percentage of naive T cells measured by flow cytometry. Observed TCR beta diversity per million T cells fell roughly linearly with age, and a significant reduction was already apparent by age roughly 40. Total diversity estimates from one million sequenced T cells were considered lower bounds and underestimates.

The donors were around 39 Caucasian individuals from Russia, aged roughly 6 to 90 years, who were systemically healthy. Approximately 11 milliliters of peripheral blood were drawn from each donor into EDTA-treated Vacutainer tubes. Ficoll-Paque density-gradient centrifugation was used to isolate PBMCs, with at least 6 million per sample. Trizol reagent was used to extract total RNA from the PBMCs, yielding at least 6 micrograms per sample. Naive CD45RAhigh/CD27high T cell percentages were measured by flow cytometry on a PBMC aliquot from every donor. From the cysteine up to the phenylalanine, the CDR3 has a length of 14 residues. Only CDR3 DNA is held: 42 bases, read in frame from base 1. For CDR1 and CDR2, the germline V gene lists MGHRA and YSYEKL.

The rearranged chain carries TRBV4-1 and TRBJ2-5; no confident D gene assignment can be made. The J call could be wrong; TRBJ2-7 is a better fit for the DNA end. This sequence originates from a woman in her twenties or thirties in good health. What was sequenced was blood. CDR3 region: CASSPTYPIAEQYF. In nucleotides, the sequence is TGCGCCAGCAGCCCGACATATCCAATCGCCGAGCAGTACTTC.